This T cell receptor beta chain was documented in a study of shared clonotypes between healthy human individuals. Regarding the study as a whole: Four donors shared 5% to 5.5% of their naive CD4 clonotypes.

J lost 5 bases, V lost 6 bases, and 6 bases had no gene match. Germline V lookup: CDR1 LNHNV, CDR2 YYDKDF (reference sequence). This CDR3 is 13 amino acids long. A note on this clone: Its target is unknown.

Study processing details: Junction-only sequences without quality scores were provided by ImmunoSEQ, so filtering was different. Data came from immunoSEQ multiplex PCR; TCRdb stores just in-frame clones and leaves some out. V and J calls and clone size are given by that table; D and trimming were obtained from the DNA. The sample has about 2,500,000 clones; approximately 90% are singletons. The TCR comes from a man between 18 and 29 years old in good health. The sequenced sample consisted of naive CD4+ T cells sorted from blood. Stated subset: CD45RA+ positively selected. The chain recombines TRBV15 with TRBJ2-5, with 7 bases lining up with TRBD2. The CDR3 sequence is CATRIGGRETQYF. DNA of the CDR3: TGTGCCACCAGAATCGGGGGGAGGGAGACCCAGTACTTC.